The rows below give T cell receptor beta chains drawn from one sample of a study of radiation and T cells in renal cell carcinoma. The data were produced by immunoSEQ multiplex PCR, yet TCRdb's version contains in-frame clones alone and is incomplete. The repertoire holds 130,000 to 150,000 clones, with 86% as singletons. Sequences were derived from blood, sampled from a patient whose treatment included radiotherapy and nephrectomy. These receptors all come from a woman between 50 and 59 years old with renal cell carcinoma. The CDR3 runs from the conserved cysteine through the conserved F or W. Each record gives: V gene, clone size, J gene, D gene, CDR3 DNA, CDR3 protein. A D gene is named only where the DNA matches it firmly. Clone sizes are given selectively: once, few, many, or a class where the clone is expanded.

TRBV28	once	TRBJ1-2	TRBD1	TGTGCCAGCAATTATGGGACAGAGTATGGCTACACCTTC	CASNYGTEYGYTF
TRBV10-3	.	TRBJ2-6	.	TGTGCCATCAGTGTTGGGTGGGGTCCCGGGGGCAGAAAAATGCCCTCTGGGGCCAACGTCCTGACTTTC	CAISVGWGPGGRKMPSGANVLTF
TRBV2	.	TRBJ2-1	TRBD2	TGTGCCAGCAGTGTCCAGCGGGGGGGTAGGGAGCAGTTCTTC	CASSVQRGGREQFF
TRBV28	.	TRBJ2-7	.	TGTGCCAGCAGTCAGGCGGGCTACGAGCAGTACTTC	CASSQAGYEQYF
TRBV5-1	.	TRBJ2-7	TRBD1	TGCGCCAGCAGCTTGGGACAGGGGGTAGGTGGCTACGAGCAGTACTTC	CASSLGQGVGGYEQYF
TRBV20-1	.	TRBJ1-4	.	TGCAGTGCTAGGACGACTGAAAAACTGTTTTTT	CSARTTEKLFF
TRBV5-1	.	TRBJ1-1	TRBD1	TGCGCCAGCAGCTCGGGACAGGGAAACACTGAAGCTTTCTTT	CASSSGQGNTEAFF
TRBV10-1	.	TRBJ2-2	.	TGCGCCAGCAGCCAAAGCCTCCCGGGGGTGGCCGGGGAGCTGTTTTTT	CASSQSLPGVAGELFF
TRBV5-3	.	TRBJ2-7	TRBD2	TGTGCCAGAAGCTTGGCCGGGCTAGCGGGGCCCTACGAGCAGTACTTC	CARSLAGLAGPYEQYF
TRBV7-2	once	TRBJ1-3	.	TGTGCCAGCAGCTCGACAAACACCATATATTTT	CASSSTNTIYF
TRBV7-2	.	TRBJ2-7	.	TGTGCCAGCAGCTTATCGGCAGAGCGATCCTACGAGCAGTACTTC	CASSLSAERSYEQYF
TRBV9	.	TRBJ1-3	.	TGTGCCAGCAGCTCTACTACCCTGGAAAGCACCATATATTTT	CASSSTTLESTIYF
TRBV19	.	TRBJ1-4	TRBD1	TGTGCCAGTAGTATCGAGGGGGCCCCTAATGAAAAACTGTTTTTT	CASSIEGAPNEKLFF
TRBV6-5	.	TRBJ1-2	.	TGTGCCAGCGGCTCCCGGGTCTTCCCGTATGGCTACACCTTC	CASGSRVFPYGYTF